This entry concerns a single T cell receptor beta chain. The data originate from a study of blood T cell repertoires in COVID-19. The CDR3 has 16 amino acids. V lost 4 bases, J lost 2 bases, and 17 bases lay in between. Looked up from germline, CDR1 is LGHNA and CDR2 is YNFKEQ. Method: immunoSEQ multiplex PCR; TCRdb's copy keeps in-frame clones and lacks some. This sample carries about 330,000 clones, around 87% of them seen once, and the ten largest clones take roughly 4%. Specimen: peripheral blood. The V gene is TRBV4-2, the J gene TRBJ1-2; D gene ambiguous. The source is a woman aged 45-65 years with active or convalescent COVID-19. Here the CDR3 reads CASSPDIVGQNYGYTF. CDR3 nucleotides: TGTGCCAGCAGCCCAGATATAGTCGGTCAAAACTATGGCTACACCTTC.